This T cell receptor (beta chain) was found in a study of T cells in Graves' hyperthyroidism and ophthalmopathy. General observations from the study: Model-based prediction identified ophthalmopathy a median around 6.5 months prior to its onset.

This clonotype was counted once. As yet, its antigen is unknown. RNA transcripts provided the source from which TCR beta CDR3 regions were amplified. First-round RT-PCR of the TCR CDR3 relied on the HTBI primer set. TCRdb ran MiXCR on the multiplex PCR reads and lists one entry per CDR3 protein. Here the sample spans hundreds of thousands of distinct CDR3 sequences, 20% to 25% being singletons. The CDR3 covers 16 residues. V shed 0 bases and J 7 bases; nucleotides not matched to a gene: 10. CDR1 SGDLS and CDR2 YYNGEE come from the germline V gene. Source material: blood. The clonotype comes from a man aged 25-40 years with Graves' ophthalmopathy. The genes are TRBV9 and TRBJ2-1, with 7 bases aligning to TRBD2. CDR3 nucleotide sequence: TGTGCCAGCAGCGTAGCTATGGCGGGAGAGTGGAATGAGCAGTTCTTC. Translating it yields CASSVAMAGEWNEQFF.